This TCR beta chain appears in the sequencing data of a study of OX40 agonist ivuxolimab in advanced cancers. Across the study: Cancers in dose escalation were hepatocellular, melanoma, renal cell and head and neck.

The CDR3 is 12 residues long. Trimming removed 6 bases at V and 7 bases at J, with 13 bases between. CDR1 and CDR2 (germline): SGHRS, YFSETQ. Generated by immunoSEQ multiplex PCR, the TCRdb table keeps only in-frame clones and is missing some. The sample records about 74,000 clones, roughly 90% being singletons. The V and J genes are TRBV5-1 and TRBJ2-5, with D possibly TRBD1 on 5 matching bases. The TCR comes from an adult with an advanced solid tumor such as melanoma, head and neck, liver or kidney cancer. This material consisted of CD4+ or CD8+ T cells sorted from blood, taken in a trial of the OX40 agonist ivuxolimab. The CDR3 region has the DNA TGCGCCAGCAACGACCTTCAGGGGACCCAGTACTTC. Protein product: CASNDLQGTQYF.